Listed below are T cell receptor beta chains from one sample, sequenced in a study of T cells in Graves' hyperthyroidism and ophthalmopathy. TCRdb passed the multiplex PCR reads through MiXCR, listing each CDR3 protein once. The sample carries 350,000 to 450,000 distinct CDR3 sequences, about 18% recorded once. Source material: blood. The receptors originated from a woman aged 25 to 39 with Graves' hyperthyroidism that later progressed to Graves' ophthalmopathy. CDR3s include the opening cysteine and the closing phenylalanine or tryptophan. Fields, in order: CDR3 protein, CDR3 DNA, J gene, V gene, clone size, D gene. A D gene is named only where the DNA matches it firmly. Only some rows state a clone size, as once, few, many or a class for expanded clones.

CDR3: CASRPGLAQTYEQYF; DNA: TGTGCCAGCAGACCGGGACTAGCGCAAACCTACGAGCAGTACTTC; J: TRBJ2-7; V: TRBV2; size: many; D: TRBD2
CDR3: CASSEAIIFTRSLHF; DNA: TGTGCCAGCAGTGAAGCGATAATCTTCACTCGGTCCCTCCACTTT; J: TRBJ1-6; V: TRBV2; size: many; D: NA
CDR3: CASSPASGATGELFF; DNA: TGTGCCAGCAGCCCGGCGTCGGGTGCCACCGGGGAGCTGTTTTTT; J: TRBJ2-2; V: TRBV7-9; size: NA; D: NA
CDR3: CASSQDWGQGPYQPQHF; DNA: TGCGCCAGCAGCCAAGATTGGGGGCAGGGACCTTATCAGCCCCAGCATTTT; J: TRBJ1-5; V: TRBV4-1; size: NA; D: NA
CDR3: CASSHPGTGVYYGYTF; DNA: TGCGCCAGCAGCCACCCCGGGACAGGGGTTTACTATGGCTACACCTTC; J: TRBJ1-2; V: TRBV4-1; size: NA; D: TRBD1
CDR3: CAWSRPDTEAFF; DNA: TGTGCCTGGAGTCGTCCAGACACTGAAGCTTTCTTT; J: TRBJ1-1; V: TRBV30; size: many; D: NA
CDR3: CASSFQGLAGGQDTQYF; DNA: TGTGCCAGCAGTTTCCAGGGACTAGCGGGGGGGCAAGATACGCAGTATTTT; J: TRBJ2-3; V: TRBV6-5; size: few; D: TRBD2
CDR3: CASSQENLGSLYEQYF; DNA: TGTGCCAGCAGCCAAGAGAATCTTGGGAGCCTCTACGAGCAGTACTTC; J: TRBJ2-7; V: TRBV4-2; size: NA; D: NA
CDR3: CASSLRGNNEQFF; DNA: TGTGCCAGCAGTTTGAGAGGAAACAATGAGCAGTTCTTC; J: TRBJ2-1; V: TRBV28; size: many; D: NA
CDR3: CASSGNDRGRVGNDEQFF; DNA: TGTGCCAGCAGCGGCAACGACAGGGGGCGGGTGGGAAACGATGAGCAGTTCTTC; J: TRBJ2-1; V: TRBV7-9; size: NA; D: TRBD1
CDR3: CSARRAGSTDTQYF; DNA: TGCAGTGCTAGAAGGGCAGGGAGCACAGATACGCAGTATTTT; J: TRBJ2-3; V: TRBV20-1; size: NA; D: NA
CDR3: CASSLTVSYNEQFF; DNA: TGTGCCAGCAGTTTGACGGTCAGCTACAATGAGCAGTTCTTC; J: TRBJ2-1; V: TRBV28; size: many; D: NA
CDR3: CASISSGGKSYNEQFF; DNA: TGTGCCAGCATTTCTAGCGGGGGGAAGTCCTACAATGAGCAGTTCTTC; J: TRBJ2-1; V: TRBV2; size: many; D: TRBD2
CDR3: CATSRDGQGDTQYF; DNA: TGTGCCACCAGCAGAGATGGGCAGGGGGATACGCAGTATTTT; J: TRBJ2-3; V: TRBV15; size: once; D: NA
CDR3: CSVGATLGTEAFF; DNA: TGCAGCGTTGGGGCCACGTTGGGCACTGAAGCTTTCTTT; J: TRBJ1-1; V: TRBV29-1; size: NA; D: NA
CDR3: CASSDASGASYEQYF; DNA: TGCGCCAGCAGTGACGCTAGCGGAGCCTCCTACGAGCAGTACTTC; J: TRBJ2-7; V: TRBV10-2; size: NA; D: TRBD2
CDR3: CASSQPGGALHTQYF; DNA: TGCGCCAGCAGCCAGCCGGGGGGTGCCTTGCATACGCAGTATTTT; J: TRBJ2-3; V: TRBV4-1; size: few; D: TRBD2
CDR3: CASSLKPSGRISSTDTQYF; DNA: TGTGCCAGCAGCCTAAAGCCTAGCGGGAGGATCTCTAGCACAGATACGCAGTATTTT; J: TRBJ2-3; V: TRBV7-8; size: NA; D: TRBD2
CDR3: CASSQAAPGQGRETQYF; DNA: TGCGCCAGCAGCCAAGCCGCTCCGGGACAGGGAAGAGAGACCCAGTACTTC; J: TRBJ2-5; V: TRBV11-3; size: NA; D: TRBD1
CDR3: CSARDVTSGNEQFF; DNA: TGCAGTGCTAGAGACGTGACTAGCGGCAATGAGCAGTTCTTC; J: TRBJ2-1; V: TRBV20-1; size: many; D: TRBD2
CDR3: CASSPRLGETQYF; DNA: TGTGCCAGCAGCCCCCGATTAGGGGAGACCCAGTACTTC; J: TRBJ2-5; V: TRBV11-3; size: many; D: NA
CDR3: CASSLRPAGKTQYF; DNA: TGTGCCAGCAGCCTTAGGCCTGCAGGGAAGACCCAGTACTTC; J: TRBJ2-5; V: TRBV7-2; size: many; D: NA
CDR3: CASRGVSGELFF; DNA: TGTGCCAGCCGGGGCGTGAGTGGGGAGCTGTTTTTT; J: TRBJ2-2; V: TRBV12-3/TRBV12-4; size: many; D: NA
CDR3: CASKIAGGRPSSYNEQFF; DNA: TGTGCCAGTAAAATAGCGGGAGGGCGGCCTAGCTCCTACAATGAGCAGTTCTTC; J: TRBJ2-1; V: TRBV19; size: many; D: TRBD2
CDR3: CSARDFRGRYNEQFF; DNA: TGCAGTGCTAGAGATTTCAGGGGGAGGTACAATGAGCAGTTCTTC; J: TRBJ2-1; V: TRBV20-1; size: once; D: NA
CDR3: CASFSPPDRDTRYEQYF; DNA: TGTGCCAGTTTTTCACCTCCGGATAGGGACACCCGCTACGAGCAGTACTTC; J: TRBJ2-7; V: TRBV19; size: many; D: NA
CDR3: CASSLAPGLAETDTQYF; DNA: TGCGCCAGCAGCTTGGCCCCGGGACTAGCGGAGACAGATACGCAGTATTTT; J: TRBJ2-3; V: TRBV5-1; size: many; D: TRBD2
CDR3: CSARVGTGAAEQFF; DNA: TGCAGTGCTAGAGTTGGGACAGGGGCCGCGGAGCAGTTCTTC; J: TRBJ2-1; V: TRBV20-1; size: NA; D: TRBD1
CDR3: CASSLYPASSYNSPLHF; DNA: TGTGCCAGCAGTTTATATCCGGCGAGCTCCTATAATTCACCCCTCCACTTT; J: TRBJ1-6; V: TRBV28; size: many; D: NA
CDR3: CSVSPLGGTQYF; DNA: TGCAGCGTTTCCCCGTTGGGGGGGACCCAGTACTTC; J: TRBJ2-5; V: TRBV29-1; size: many; D: NA
CDR3: CASSYRGTGNEKLFF; DNA: TGTGCCAGCAGTTATCGGGGGACAGGGAATGAAAAACTGTTTTTT; J: TRBJ1-4; V: TRBV6-5; size: many; D: TRBD1
CDR3: CASSQYFSRSVEAFF; DNA: TGTGCCAGCAGCCAATACTTTTCACGGTCCGTTGAAGCTTTCTTT; J: TRBJ1-1; V: TRBV4-2; size: many; D: NA
CDR3: CAWSVPGTGDPYEQYF; DNA: TGTGCCTGGAGTGTACCCGGGACAGGGGACCCCTACGAGCAGTACTTC; J: TRBJ2-7; V: TRBV30; size: NA; D: TRBD1
CDR3: CASRPQGVGELFF; DNA: TGTGCCAGCAGGCCCCAGGGGGTGGGGGAGCTGTTTTTT; J: TRBJ2-2; V: TRBV6-1; size: few; D: TRBD1
CDR3: CASSPNRAKGQETQYF; DNA: TGTGCCAGCAGCCCCAACCGGGCCAAGGGCCAAGAGACCCAGTACTTC; J: TRBJ2-5; V: TRBV7-2; size: NA; D: NA
CDR3: CASINRSTGELFF; DNA: TGTGCCAGTATCAACAGGTCCACCGGGGAGCTGTTTTTT; J: TRBJ2-2; V: TRBV19; size: few; D: NA
CDR3: CASRGLAAQSTDTQYF; DNA: TGTGCCAGCAGGGGACTAGCGGCCCAAAGCACAGATACGCAGTATTTT; J: TRBJ2-3; V: TRBV6-1; size: many; D: TRBD2
CDR3: CSADAQISGRFNEQYF; DNA: TGCAGTGCTGACGCTCAGATTAGCGGGAGGTTCAACGAGCAGTACTTC; J: TRBJ2-7; V: TRBV20-1; size: many; D: TRBD2
CDR3: CASSYYGRGEGSPLHF; DNA: TGTGCCAGCAGTTATTATGGACGGGGGGAGGGTTCACCCCTCCACTTT; J: TRBJ1-6; V: TRBV6-1; size: many; D: NA
CDR3: CSANEGFTDTQYF; DNA: TGCAGTGCTAACGAAGGATTCACAGATACGCAGTATTTT; J: TRBJ2-3; V: TRBV20-1; size: many; D: NA
CDR3: CASKAGLQGYETQYF; DNA: TGTGCCAGTAAAGCCGGGTTACAGGGGTATGAGACCCAGTACTTC; J: TRBJ2-5; V: TRBV19; size: few; D: TRBD1
CDR3: CASSILGGFWLADTQYF; DNA: TGTGCCAGTAGTATCTTGGGCGGATTTTGGCTAGCGGATACGCAGTATTTT; J: TRBJ2-3; V: TRBV19; size: NA; D: NA
CDR3: CASSQGLVGSVDTQYF; DNA: TGTGCCAGCAGTCAAGGACTAGTGGGTTCCGTGGATACGCAGTATTTT; J: TRBJ2-3; V: TRBV11-2; size: many; D: TRBD2
CDR3: CSARLTDRGLVNEQFF; DNA: TGCAGTGCTAGACTCACGGACAGGGGGTTAGTCAATGAGCAGTTCTTC; J: TRBJ2-1; V: TRBV20-1; size: few; D: TRBD1